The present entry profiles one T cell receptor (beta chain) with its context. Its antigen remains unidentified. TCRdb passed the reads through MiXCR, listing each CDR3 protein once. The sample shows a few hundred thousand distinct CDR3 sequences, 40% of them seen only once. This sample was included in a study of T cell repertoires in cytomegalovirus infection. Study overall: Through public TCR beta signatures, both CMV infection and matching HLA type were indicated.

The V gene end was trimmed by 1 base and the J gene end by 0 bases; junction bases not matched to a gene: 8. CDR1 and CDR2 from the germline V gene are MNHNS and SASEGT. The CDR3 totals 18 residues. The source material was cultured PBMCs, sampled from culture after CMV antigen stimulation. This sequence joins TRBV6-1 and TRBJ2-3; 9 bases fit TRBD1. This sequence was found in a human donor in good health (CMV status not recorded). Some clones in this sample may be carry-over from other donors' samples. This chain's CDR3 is CASSEDPGQGGSTDTQYF. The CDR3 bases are TGTGCCAGCAGTGAAGACCCGGGACAGGGAGGGAGCACAGATACGCAGTATTTT.